This entry describes one T cell receptor beta chain. The antigen is unknown. The data were obtained in a study of OX40 agonist ivuxolimab in advanced cancers. Study in general: Participants, 82.7% male, averaged roughly 59 years of age, ranging from roughly 20 to 85.

TCRdb's table, derived via immunoSEQ multiplex PCR, lists solely in-frame clones and lacks some. The table has about 68,000 clones, about 83% seen once. The length of the CDR3 is 15 residues. The V and J ends lost 6 bases and 7 bases respectively, with 19 bases between them. Germline CDR1 and CDR2: LNHDA and SQIVND (reference sequence). Excluded were patients having autoimmune disease history or systemic immunosuppression. Whole-study findings and limits: The study found among the lowest clonal expansion in partial responders at 0.1-3.0 mg/kg. At 0.1 to 3.0 mg/kg and by week 6, CD4+ and CD8+ T cells in the blood had expanded clonally.

This material consisted of CD4+ or CD8+ T cells sorted from blood, taken in a trial of the OX40 agonist ivuxolimab. This TCR came from an adult with an advanced solid tumor such as melanoma, head and neck, liver or kidney cancer. This chain uses TRBV19 with TRBJ1-5; perhaps TRBD1 as D (5 bases). The CDR3 is CASRRRGREKQPQHF. The CDR3 DNA reads TGTGCCAGTAGACGCCGGGGCAGGGAGAAACAGCCCCAGCATTTT.